The subject of this entry is one T cell receptor (beta chain). No antigen is known for it. Per germline, CDR1 SGHAT and CDR2 FQNNGV. CDR3 length equals 15 residues. V lost 5 bases to trimming and J lost 6 bases, with 14 bases between them. Described time point: blood 2 weeks post-SBRT. This sample's treatment: 15 Gy SBRT to primary tumor, nephrectomy 4 weeks later. The patient's renal cell carcinoma had clear cell pathology. The data are from a study of radiation and T cells in renal cell carcinoma. Looking at the study overall: Nephrectomy followed 15 Gy stereotactic body radiation by 4 weeks.

Study-wide results and caveats: Top tumor clonotypes rose in blood 2 weeks post-radiation, then contracted.

Data came from immunoSEQ multiplex PCR; TCRdb stores just in-frame clones and leaves some out. Seen here are just over 150,000 clones, about 87% observed once, and the top ten hold over 10%. The rearrangement joins TRBV11-2 to TRBJ1-6; possible D gene TRBD1, 5 bases. The source is a woman aged 50 to 60 with renal cell carcinoma. The source material was blood, sampled from a patient whose treatment included radiotherapy and nephrectomy. CDR3 sequence: CASSPGRVINSPLHF. As DNA, the CDR3 is TGTGCCAGCAGCCCGGGGCGGGTTATTAATTCACCCCTCCACTTT.